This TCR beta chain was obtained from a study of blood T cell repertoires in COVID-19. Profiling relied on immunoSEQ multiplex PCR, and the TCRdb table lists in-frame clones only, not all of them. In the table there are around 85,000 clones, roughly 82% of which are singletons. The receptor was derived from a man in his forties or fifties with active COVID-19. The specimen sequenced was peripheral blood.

As DNA, the CDR3 is TGTGCCAGCAGCGTAGATCCCAGGGGCACTGAAGCTTTCTTT. It codes for CASSVDPRGTEAFF. V and J are TRBV9 and TRBJ1-1; tentative D call: TRBD1 (6 bases). Per the germline V gene, CDR1 is SGDLS and CDR2 is YYNGEE. The V end was cut by 0 bases, the J end by 4 bases, with 10 bases between. CDR3 length: 14 residues.